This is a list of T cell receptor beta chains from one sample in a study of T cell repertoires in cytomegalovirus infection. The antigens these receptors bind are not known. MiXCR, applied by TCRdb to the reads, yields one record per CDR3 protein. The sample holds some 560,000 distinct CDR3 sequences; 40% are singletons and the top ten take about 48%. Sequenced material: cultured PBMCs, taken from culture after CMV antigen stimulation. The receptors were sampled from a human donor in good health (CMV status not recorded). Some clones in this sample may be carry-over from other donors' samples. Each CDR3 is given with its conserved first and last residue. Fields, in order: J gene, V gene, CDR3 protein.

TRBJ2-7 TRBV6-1 CASTGEVGSSYEQYF
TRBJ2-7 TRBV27 CASSPAQAYEQYF
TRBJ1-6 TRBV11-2 CASSPVGFNSPLHF
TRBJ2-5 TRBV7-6 CASSLVGGAETQYF
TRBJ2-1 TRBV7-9 CASSLGAGGGRFDEQFF
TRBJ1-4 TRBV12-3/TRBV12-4 CASSHPGRRFEKLFF
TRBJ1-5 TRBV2 CASSEDRTVPQHF
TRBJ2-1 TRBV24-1 CATSDGGSSYNEQFF
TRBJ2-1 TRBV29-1 CSGGGQSVNEQFF
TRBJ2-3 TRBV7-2 CASSPSGPGRTDTQYF
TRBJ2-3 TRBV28 CASSLPFSGFYTDTQYF
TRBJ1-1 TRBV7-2 CASSPDRGAEAFF
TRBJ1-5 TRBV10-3 CAISEAGYSNQPQHF
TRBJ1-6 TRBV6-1 CASSESTQGRSLHF
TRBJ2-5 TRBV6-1 CASSERGPGETQYF
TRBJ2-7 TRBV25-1 CASSEVVKTSQAPTYEQYF
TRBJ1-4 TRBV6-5 CASSYRGDKLFF
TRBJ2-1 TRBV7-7 CASSSIPRGYNEQFF
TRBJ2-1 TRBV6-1 CASSESGRYNEQFF
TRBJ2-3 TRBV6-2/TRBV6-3 CASSRSGTGNTDTQYF